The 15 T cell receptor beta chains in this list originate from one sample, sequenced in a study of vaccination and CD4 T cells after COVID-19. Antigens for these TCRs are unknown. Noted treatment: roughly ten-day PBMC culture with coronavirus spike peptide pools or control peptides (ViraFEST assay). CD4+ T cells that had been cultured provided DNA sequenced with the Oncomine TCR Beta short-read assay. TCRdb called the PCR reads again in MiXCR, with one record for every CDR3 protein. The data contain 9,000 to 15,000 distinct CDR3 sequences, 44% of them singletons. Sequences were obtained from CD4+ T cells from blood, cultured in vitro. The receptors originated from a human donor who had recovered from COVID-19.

The CDR3 sequence is CAWSVSRTGTPDTQYF. In DNA, the CDR3 is TGTGCCTGGAGTGTATCTAGGACAGGGACCCCAGATACGCAGTATTTT. The rearrangement uses TRBV30 and TRBJ2-3, with 8 bases fitting TRBD1. This CDR3 is built from 16 residues. V gave up 0 bases and J gave up 4 bases; unmatched junction bases: 9. Germline values: CDR1 GTSNPN, CDR2 SVGIG (reference sequence).

The CDR3 coding sequence is TGTGCCAGCAGCAAAGGTGCTAGCCGTCGCACCGGGGAGCTGTTTTTT. Encoded protein: CASSKGASRRTGELFF. This chain links TRBV21-1 with TRBJ2-2; the D call of TRBD2 is as the table states it, not checked on the DNA. TRBV21-1 is an annotated pseudogene. This CDR3 is built from 16 residues.

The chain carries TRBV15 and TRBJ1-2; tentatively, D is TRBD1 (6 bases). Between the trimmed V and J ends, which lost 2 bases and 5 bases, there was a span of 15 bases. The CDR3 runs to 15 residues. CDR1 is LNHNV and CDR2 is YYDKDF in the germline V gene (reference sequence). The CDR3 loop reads CATSRPQGGDYGYTF. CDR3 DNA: TGTGCCACCAGCAGACCACAAGGGGGAGATTATGGCTACACCTTC.

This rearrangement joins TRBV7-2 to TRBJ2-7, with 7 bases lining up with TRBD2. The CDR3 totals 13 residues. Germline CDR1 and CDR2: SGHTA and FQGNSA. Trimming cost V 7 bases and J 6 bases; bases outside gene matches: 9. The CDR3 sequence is CASKRDYRFEQYF. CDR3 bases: TGTGCCAGCAAACGGGACTACAGATTCGAGCAGTACTTC.

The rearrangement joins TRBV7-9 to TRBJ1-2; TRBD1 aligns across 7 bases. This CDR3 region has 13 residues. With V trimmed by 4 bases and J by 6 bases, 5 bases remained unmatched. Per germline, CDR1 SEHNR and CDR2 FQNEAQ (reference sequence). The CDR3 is CASSSDRVNGYTF. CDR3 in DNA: TGTGCCAGCAGCTCAGACAGGGTCAATGGCTACACCTTC. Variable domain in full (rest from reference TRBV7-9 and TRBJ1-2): DTGVSQNPRHKITKRGQNVTFRCDPISEHNRLYWYRQTLGQGPEFLTYFQNEAQLEKSRLLSDRFSAERPKGSFSTLEIQRTEQGDSAMYLCASSSDRVNGYTFGSGTRLTVV.

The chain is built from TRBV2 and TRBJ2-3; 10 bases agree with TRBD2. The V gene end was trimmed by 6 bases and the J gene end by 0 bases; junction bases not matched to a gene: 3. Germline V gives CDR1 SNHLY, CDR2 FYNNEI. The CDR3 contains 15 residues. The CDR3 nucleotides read TGTGCCAGCAGGGCGGGACTAGCGAGCACAGATACGCAGTATTTT. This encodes CASRAGLASTDTQYF.

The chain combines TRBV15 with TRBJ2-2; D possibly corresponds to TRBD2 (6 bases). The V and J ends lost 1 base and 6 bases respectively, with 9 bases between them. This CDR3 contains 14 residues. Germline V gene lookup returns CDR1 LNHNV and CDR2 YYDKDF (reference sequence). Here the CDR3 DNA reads TGTGCCACCAGCAGAGGCGGGATGGCCGGGGAGCTGTTTTTT. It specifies CATSRGGMAGELFF.

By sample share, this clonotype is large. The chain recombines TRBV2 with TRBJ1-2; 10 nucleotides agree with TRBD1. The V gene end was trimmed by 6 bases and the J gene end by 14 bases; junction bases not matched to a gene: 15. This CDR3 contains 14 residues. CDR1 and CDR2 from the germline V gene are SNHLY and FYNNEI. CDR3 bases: TGTGCCAGCAGGGATAATGGACAGGGGGTAATGTGGACCTTC. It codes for CASRDNGQGVMWTF. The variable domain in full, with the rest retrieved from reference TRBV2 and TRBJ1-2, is EPEVTQTPSHQVTQMGQEVILRCVPISNHLYFYWYRQILGQKVEFLVSFYNNEISEKSEIFDDQFSVERPDGSNFTLKIRSTKLEDSAMYFCASRDNGQGVMWTFGSGTRLTVV.

The CDR3 region is CASRQGAYGYTF. In DNA form, the CDR3 reads TGTGCCAGCAGGCAGGGGGCCTATGGCTACACCTTC. V is TRBV25-1 and J is TRBJ1-2, with 8 bases aligning to TRBD1. Germline values: CDR1 MGHDK, CDR2 SYGVNS. The CDR3 runs to 12 residues. V was pared by 6 bases and J by 4 bases, with 1 base of the junction left unmatched.

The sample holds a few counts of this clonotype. CDR3 nucleotides: TGTGCCAGCAGTCCCACAGGACAGGGGGGGAATTCACCCCTCCACTTT. It specifies CASSPTGQGGNSPLHF. This chain connects TRBV27 to TRBJ1-6, with TRBD1 matching 10 bases. The V and J ends lost 5 bases and 7 bases, in that order; junction bases with no gene match: 8. The CDR3 loop spans 16 amino acids. The germline gives CDR1 MNHEY, CDR2 SMNVEV (reference sequence).

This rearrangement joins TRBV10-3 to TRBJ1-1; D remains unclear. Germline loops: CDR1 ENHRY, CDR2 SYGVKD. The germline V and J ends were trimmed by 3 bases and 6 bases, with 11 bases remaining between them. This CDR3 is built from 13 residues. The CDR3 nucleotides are TGTGCCATCAGTGATCGTGGAGCCTCTGAAGCTTTCTTT. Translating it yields CAISDRGASEAFF.

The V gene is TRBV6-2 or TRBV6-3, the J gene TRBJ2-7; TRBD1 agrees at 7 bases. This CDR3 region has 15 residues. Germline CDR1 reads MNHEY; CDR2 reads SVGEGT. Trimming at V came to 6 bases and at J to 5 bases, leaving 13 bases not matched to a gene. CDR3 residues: CASRTGQKDRNEQYF. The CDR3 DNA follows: TGTGCCAGCAGGACAGGGCAAAAGGACAGGAACGAGCAGTACTTC.

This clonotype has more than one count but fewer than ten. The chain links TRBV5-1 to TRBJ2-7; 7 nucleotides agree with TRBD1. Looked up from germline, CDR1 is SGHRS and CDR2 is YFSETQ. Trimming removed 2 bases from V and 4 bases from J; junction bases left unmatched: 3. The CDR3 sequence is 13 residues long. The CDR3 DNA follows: TGCGCCAGCAGCTTAGACAGGGATTACGAGCAGTACTTC. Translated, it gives CASSLDRDYEQYF.

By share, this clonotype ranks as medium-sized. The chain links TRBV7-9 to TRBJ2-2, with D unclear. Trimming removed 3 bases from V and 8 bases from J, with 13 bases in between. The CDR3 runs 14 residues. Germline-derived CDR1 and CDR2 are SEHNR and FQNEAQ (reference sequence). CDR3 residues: CASSFYGSEGELFF. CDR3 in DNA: TGTGCCAGCAGCTTTTACGGGTCTGAGGGGGAGCTGTTTTTT. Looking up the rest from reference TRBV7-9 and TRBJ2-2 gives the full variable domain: DTGVSQNPRHKITKRGQNVTFRCDPISEHNRLYWYRQTLGQGPEFLTYFQNEAQLEKSRLLSDRFSAERPKGSFSTLEIQRTEQGDSAMYLCASSFYGSEGELFFGEGSRLTVL.

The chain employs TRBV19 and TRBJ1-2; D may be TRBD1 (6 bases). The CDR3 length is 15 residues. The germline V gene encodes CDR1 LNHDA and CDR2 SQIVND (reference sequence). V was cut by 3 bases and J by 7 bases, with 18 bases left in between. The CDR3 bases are TGTGCCAGTAGTATGCACACAGGGCGGTTAGTTGGCTACACCTTC. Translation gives CASSMHTGRLVGYTF.